This TCR beta chain was identified in a study of shared clonotypes between healthy human individuals. Repertoires were generated with immunoSEQ multiplex PCR, while TCRdb's copy carries only in-frame clones and drops some. The table records over a million clones, more than 95% of them present only once. The CDR3 has 15 amino acids. V was clipped by 4 bases and J by 1 base, with 12 bases between them. CDR1 is ENHRY, CDR2 SYGVKD, per germline. What was sequenced was naive CD4+ T cells sorted from blood. Noted subset: CD45RA+ positively selected. The clonotype comes from a man aged 30 to 39 in good health. J is TRBJ2-3 and V is TRBV10-3; D is unresolved. CDR3 nucleotide sequence: TGTGCCATCAGTGCGCGGACGGAACGCACAGATACGCAGTATTTT. Amino acid sequence: CAISARTERTDTQYF.